Below, 10 T cell receptor beta chains from the same sample are listed, as sequenced in a study of T cell responses to AZD1222 COVID-19 vaccine. Libraries were prepared by immunoSEQ multiplex PCR; TCRdb keeps only in-frame clonotypes and omits some of them. The sample contains tens of thousands of clones, 70% to 90% of which appear only once. The input for sequencing was peripheral blood, taken 28 days after the second AZD1222 dose. All receptors come from an adult who received the AZD1222 COVID-19 vaccine.

The V call is TRBV29-1, the J call TRBJ2-7, with D maybe TRBD1 (5 bases). Germline V lookup: CDR1 SQVTM, CDR2 ANQGSEA. CDR3 length: 12 residues. V lost 7 bases, J lost 4 bases, and 14 bases lay in between. The CDR3 reads CSAEGREYEQYF. DNA of the CDR3: TGCAGCGCCGAAGGCAGGGAATACGAGCAGTACTTC.

The chain combines TRBV2 with TRBJ1-2; D may be TRBD1 (5 bases). Trimming left V 1 base short and J 2 bases short, with 8 bases between. Per the germline V gene, CDR1 is SNHLY and CDR2 is FYNNEI. This CDR3 region has 14 residues. The CDR3 is CASSEGRGNYGYTF. CDR3 sequence (DNA): TGTGCCAGCAGTGAAGGGAGGGGAAACTATGGCTACACCTTC. Full variable domain (remainder filled in from reference TRBV2 and TRBJ1-2): EPEVTQTPSHQVTQMGQEVILRCVPISNHLYFYWYRQILGQKVEFLVSFYNNEISEKSEIFDDQFSVERPDGSNFTLKIRSTKLEDSAMYFCASSEGRGNYGYTFGSGTRLTVV.

The chain carries TRBV7-9 and TRBJ1-5; tentatively, D is TRBD1 (6 bases). CDR3 length equals 17 residues. Trimming took 4 bases from V and 5 from J, leaving 21 bases between them. Looked up from germline, CDR1 is SEHNR and CDR2 is FQNEAQ (reference sequence). Here the CDR3 reads CASSSGANRALHQPQHF. The CDR3 coding sequence is TGTGCCAGCAGCTCTGGGGCCAACAGGGCCCTCCATCAGCCCCAGCATTTT.

The chain joins TRBV18 to TRBJ1-3; tentative D call: TRBD1 (6 bases). Trimming pared 4 bases from V and 4 bases from J, leaving 11 bases between. The CDR3 is 14 residues long. CDR1 KGHSH and CDR2 LQKENI come from the germline V gene. This CDR3 is CASSLQGYGNTIYF. As DNA, the CDR3 is TGTGCCAGCTCACTCCAGGGGTACGGAAACACCATATATTTT. The full variable domain, completed using reference TRBV18 and TRBJ1-3, is NAGVMQNPRHLVRRRGQEARLRCSPMKGHSHVYWYRQLPEEGLKFMVYLQKENIIDESGMPKERFSAEFPKEGPSILRIQQVVRGDSAAYFCASSLQGYGNTIYFGEGSWLTVV.

DNA for the CDR3: TGTGCCAGCGGGGACACAGGGGCGGCCAAAAACATTCAGTACTTC. Translating gives CASGDTGAAKNIQYF. The chain employs TRBV6-5 and TRBJ2-4; the match to TRBD1 covers 7 bases. V lost 8 bases, J lost 1 base, and 8 bases stayed unmatched. The CDR3 covers 15 residues. The germline gives CDR1 MNHEY, CDR2 SVGAGI.

V and J are TRBV5-5 and TRBJ1-5; D unresolved. The CDR3 totals 15 residues. The V gene lost 3 bases and the J gene lost 0 bases, with 10 bases spanning the gap. Germline V gene sequence: CDR1 SGHKS, CDR2 YYEKEE (reference sequence). CDR3 protein: CASSSRIYSNQPQHF. CDR3 bases: TGTGCCAGCAGCTCCAGGATTTATAGCAATCAGCCCCAGCATTTT. The complete variable domain, with remaining parts taken from reference TRBV5-5 and TRBJ1-5, reads DAGVTQSPTHLIKTRGQQVTLRCSPISGHKSVSWYQQVLGQGPQFIFQYYEKEERGRGNFPDRFSARQFPNYSSELNVNALLLGDSALYLCASSSRIYSNQPQHFGDGTRLSIL.

This chain uses TRBV5-1 with TRBJ2-3; 9 nucleotides agree with TRBD2. The germline V gene encodes CDR1 SGHRS and CDR2 YFSETQ. With V trimmed by 4 bases and J by 7 bases, 13 bases remained unmatched. CDR3 length: 16 amino acids. CDR3 sequence (DNA): TGCGCCAGCAGCCCGTTATACGCGGGGGGGATAAATACGCAGTATTTT. Translated, it gives CASSPLYAGGINTQYF.

The genes are TRBV6-2 or TRBV6-3 and TRBJ2-4, with 7 bases lining up with TRBD1. From germline, CDR1 is MNHEY and CDR2 SVGEGT. V lost 4 bases and J lost 8; bases outside the gene matches: 11. The length of the CDR3 is 15 residues. The CDR3 sequence: CASSSGQIWADIQYF. As DNA, the CDR3 is TGTGCCAGCAGTTCGGGACAGATCTGGGCCGACATTCAGTACTTC.

The J gene is TRBJ1-2, the V gene TRBV6-1; D unresolved. Germline V CDR1 and CDR2: MNHNS, SASEGT. The V gene lost 0 bases and the J gene lost 8 bases, with 16 bases spanning the gap. CDR3 length: 15 residues. CDR3 in DNA: TGTGCCAGCAGTGAAGCGCTCGGGCAGGCTCAAGGCTACACCTTC. The encoded protein is CASSEALGQAQGYTF.

The chain uses TRBV7-2 and TRBJ1-3; D gene uncertain. V gave up 5 bases and J gave up 2 bases, with 13 bases separating them. Per the germline V gene, CDR1 is SGHTA and CDR2 is FQGNSA. The CDR3 consists of 15 residues. The CDR3 region is CASSRRAGAGNTIYF. In DNA form, the CDR3 reads TGTGCCAGCAGCCGCCGGGCCGGGGCTGGAAACACCATATATTTT. Supplemented by reference TRBV7-2 and TRBJ1-3, the full variable domain reads GAGVSQSPSNKVTEKGKDVELRCDPISGHTALYWYRQSLGQGLEFLIYFQGNSAPDKSGLPSDRFSAERTGGSVSTLTIQRTQQEDSAVYLCASSRRAGAGNTIYFGEGSWLTVV.